Below, 23 T cell receptor beta chains from the same sample are listed, as sequenced in a study of PD-1 blockade in classical Hodgkin lymphoma. Some clones are missing from TCRdb's copy, which holds only in-frame ones; the method was immunoSEQ multiplex PCR. The sample shows 20,000 to 25,000 clones, around 81% of them seen only once. After autologous stem cell transplantation all patients relapsed, and prior brentuximab vedotin exposure differed between cohorts. The sample here was peripheral blood mononuclear cells (PBMCs), taken before the second cycle of nivolumab. Receptors originate from a human donor with classical Hodgkin lymphoma.

The chain employs TRBV4-1 and TRBJ2-3, with 9 bases that match TRBD1. The germline gives CDR1 MGHRA, CDR2 YSYEKL. The CDR3 has 18 amino acids. The V and J ends lost 0 bases and 2 bases, in that order; junction bases with no gene match: 9. The CDR3, as DNA: TGCGCCAGCAGCCAAGACACCCCCGGGACAGGGTTCACAGATACGCAGTATTTT. It yields the protein CASSQDTPGTGFTDTQYF.

The chain has TRBV6-5 and TRBJ1-1; D is unresolved. Germline V lookup: CDR1 MNHEY, CDR2 SVGAGI. This CDR3 region has 16 residues. V gave up 2 bases and J gave up 4 bases, with 17 bases separating them. Written as DNA, the CDR3 is TGTGCCAGCAGTTACGGACTAGCGACTCCGGGCACTGAAGCTTTCTTT. It codes for CASSYGLATPGTEAFF.

The chain couples TRBV29-1 to TRBJ2-5; D remains ambiguous. Trimming removed 4 bases from V and 2 bases from J, with 20 bases in between. Germline assignment: CDR1 SQVTM and CDR2 ANQGSEA. This CDR3 comprises 16 residues. The CDR3 spells CSVVPHQETLQETQYF. In nucleotides, the CDR3 is TGCAGCGTTGTGCCTCACCAGGAGACCTTACAAGAGACCCAGTACTTC.

This clone was recorded only once. Written as DNA, the CDR3 is TGTGCTAGTGGGAGACAGGGGGCCAGCGAGCAGTACTTC. Amino acid sequence: CASGRQGASEQYF. J is TRBJ2-7 and V is TRBV12-5; 10 bases line up with TRBD1. Germline V gene sequence: CDR1 LGHNT, CDR2 FRNRAP. The CDR3 is made up of 13 amino acids. After removal of 6 bases from V and 6 bases from J, the junction contained 5 bases not matched to a gene.

The rearrangement joins TRBV25-1 to TRBJ2-2, with TRBD2 as a possible D gene (6 bases). CDR1 and CDR2 from the germline V gene are MGHDK and SYGVNS. Trimming cost V 4 bases and J 3 bases, with 9 bases left between them. CDR3 size: 14 residues. This CDR3 is CASSGIADTGELFF. Here the CDR3 DNA reads TGTGCCAGCAGTGGGATAGCGGACACCGGGGAGCTGTTTTTT.

The chain carries TRBV19 and TRBJ2-1; D is undetermined. The CDR3 has 14 residues. Trimming took off 5 bases at V and 7 bases at J, with 15 bases between the two ends. Germline values: CDR1 LNHDA, CDR2 SQIVND (reference sequence). The CDR3 here is CASSVSDAGNEQFF. The CDR3 DNA follows: TGTGCCAGTAGTGTCTCCGATGCTGGGAATGAGCAGTTCTTC.

The chain recombines TRBV11-2 with TRBJ1-1; TRBD1 might be the D (6 bases). CDR1 is SGHAT, CDR2 FQNNGV, per germline. The CDR3 sequence is 13 residues long. V was cut by 7 bases and J by 4 bases, with 13 bases left in between. The CDR3 sequence is CASTKGGGTEAFF. The CDR3 bases are TGTGCCAGCACTAAGGGGGGCGGCACTGAAGCTTTCTTT. Combining the CDR3 with reference TRBV11-2 and TRBJ1-1 gives the whole variable domain EAGVAQSPRYKIIEKRQSVAFWCNPISGHATLYWYQQILGQGPKLLIQFQNNGVVDDSQLPKDRFSAERLKGVDSTLKIQPAKLEDSAVYLCASTKGGGTEAFFGQGTRLTVV.

This chain uses TRBV7-3 with TRBJ1-1; D call uncertain. Trimming took off 2 bases at V and 8 bases at J, with 12 bases between the two ends. The germline V gene has CDR1 SGHTA and CDR2 FQGTGA. This CDR3 spans 13 amino acids. The CDR3 is CASSLVRVREAFF. The CDR3 DNA follows: TGTGCCAGCAGCTTAGTCCGGGTCCGAGAAGCTTTCTTT.

V gene TRBV6-6 combines with J gene TRBJ1-1; D remains unclear. Per germline, CDR1 MNHNY and CDR2 SVGAGI (reference sequence). Trimming removed 4 bases at V and 5 bases at J, with 8 bases between. This CDR3 is 12 amino acids long. CDR3 coding DNA: TGTGCCAGCAGTTCCTTAAGTACTGAAGCTTTCTTT. Its protein is CASSSLSTEAFF.

This clone has just one count. Here the CDR3 DNA reads TGCGCCAGCAGCCCGGGGGGGCTAGCGGGGGTGAGCTCCTACAATGAGCAGTTCTTC. Its protein is CASSPGGLAGVSSYNEQFF. The chain couples TRBV5-1 to TRBJ2-1; 10 bases fit TRBD2. The J segment lost 0 bases and the V segment lost 4 bases, leaving 13 bases of the junction unmatched. This CDR3 comprises 19 residues. Germline V lookup: CDR1 SGHRS, CDR2 YFSETQ.

V and J are TRBV2 and TRBJ2-7; the D gene is possibly TRBD2 (6 bases). The CDR3 loop spans 18 amino acids. Per the germline V gene, CDR1 is SNHLY and CDR2 is FYNNEI. Trimming removed 8 bases at V and 0 bases at J, with 26 bases between. The CDR3 loop reads CASGPVGGPKTPSYEQYF. CDR3 bases: TGTGCCAGCGGACCCGTCGGGGGACCCAAAACGCCCTCCTACGAGCAGTACTTC.

This chain links TRBV30 with TRBJ1-3; weak D call: TRBD1 (6 bases). The CDR3 length is 16 residues. Germline CDR1 and CDR2: GTSNPN and SVGIG (reference sequence). Trimming removed 2 bases from V and 0 bases from J, with 14 bases in between. CDR3 sequence reads: CAWSLRGTLSGNTIYF. DNA for the CDR3: TGTGCCTGGAGTCTCCGCGGGACACTCTCTGGAAACACCATATATTTT.

This rearrangement joins TRBV5-1 to TRBJ2-4; possibly TRBD1 or TRBD2 for D (6 bases each). The CDR3 has 16 amino acids. Trimming removed 4 bases from V and 2 bases from J, with 16 bases in between. In germline, CDR1 is SGHRS, CDR2 YFSETQ. The DNA for the CDR3 is TGCGCCAGCAGCACGGAGGGCACAGGGTCCAAAAACATTCAGTACTTC. This translates into CASSTEGTGSKNIQYF.

This chain uses TRBV5-1 with TRBJ2-1, with D unresolved. The V gene's germline CDR1 is SGHRS and CDR2 YFSETQ. Trimming removed 0 bases at V and 0 bases at J, with 10 bases between. This CDR3 spans 16 amino acids. This CDR3 is CASSLEQLSSYNEQFF. DNA for the CDR3: TGCGCCAGCAGCTTGGAACAGTTAAGCTCCTACAATGAGCAGTTCTTC.

The V call is TRBV7-2, the J call TRBJ2-5; the match to TRBD2 covers 12 bases. Trimming at V came to 5 bases and at J to 9 bases, leaving 4 bases not matched to a gene. Germline CDR1 is SGHTA and CDR2 is FQGNSA. The CDR3 contains 13 residues. The CDR3 nucleotides are TGTGCCAGCAGCCATCCTAGCGGGGGGGCCCAGTACTTC. The encoded protein is CASSHPSGGAQYF.

The chain links TRBV5-1 to TRBJ2-7, with D maybe TRBD2 (6 bases). CDR3 length: 13 amino acids. Looked up from germline, CDR1 is SGHRS and CDR2 is YFSETQ. The V end was cut by 3 bases, the J end by 4 bases, with 11 bases between. CDR3 amino acids: CASSSGLAYEQYF. The CDR3 DNA reads TGCGCCAGCAGCTCGGGCCTAGCGTACGAGCAGTACTTC.

The CDR3 here is CASSTGTGNGYTF. In nucleotides, the CDR3 is TGTGCCAGCAGCACCGGGACAGGGAATGGCTACACCTTC. The chain has TRBV27 and TRBJ1-2; TRBD1 agrees at 9 bases. Per the germline V gene, CDR1 is MNHEY and CDR2 is SMNVEV (reference sequence). This CDR3 contains 13 residues. V was clipped by 6 bases and J by 6 bases; unmatched bases: 5.

In this sample, this clone turned up once. This chain links TRBV4-1 with TRBJ2-5; TRBD2 matches 13 bases. This CDR3 is 18 amino acids long. CDR1 is MGHRA and CDR2 is YSYEKL in the germline V gene. V shed 1 base and J 5 bases; nucleotides not matched to a gene: 10. CDR3 region: CASSQGLGTSGKAETQYF. The CDR3, as DNA: TGCGCCAGCAGCCAAGGACTAGGGACTAGCGGGAAGGCGGAGACCCAGTACTTC.

This chain joins TRBV6-1 and TRBJ1-2, with D unresolved. The CDR3 length is 14 residues. Deletions cut 1 base from V and 4 bases from J, with 10 bases between. Germline lookup yields CDR1 MNHNS and CDR2 SASEGT. The CDR3 protein is CASSEGAGAYGYTF. The DNA of the CDR3 is TGTGCCAGCAGTGAAGGGGCGGGAGCCTATGGCTACACCTTC.

The genes are TRBV6-1 and TRBJ1-1; D remains unclear. The CDR3 runs to 13 residues. CDR1 and CDR2 (germline): MNHNS, SASEGT. V was shortened by 7 bases and J by 5 bases, with 14 bases between the two germline ends. In nucleotides, the CDR3 is TGTGCCAGCACCGCCGCGGTGTGGACTGAAGCTTTCTTT. Translating it yields CASTAAVWTEAFF.

This chain links TRBV2 with TRBJ2-7; tentative D call: TRBD2 (6 bases). CDR1 and CDR2 from the germline V gene are SNHLY and FYNNEI. This CDR3 comprises 15 residues. V lost 3 bases and J 4 bases, leaving 16 bases between the germline ends. CDR3 sequence: CASSDGGLEFYEQYF. CDR3 nucleotides: TGTGCCAGCAGTGATGGAGGGTTGGAATTTTACGAGCAGTACTTC.

The rearrangement joins TRBV7-9 to TRBJ2-1; the match to TRBD1 covers 8 bases. Germline CDR1 reads SEHNR; CDR2 reads FQNEAQ (reference sequence). Trimming cost V 3 bases and J 3 bases; bases outside gene matches: 16. The CDR3 runs 19 residues. Here the CDR3 reads CASSFSPGQGGTYYNEQFF. The CDR3 region has the DNA TGTGCCAGCAGCTTTAGCCCCGGACAGGGCGGGACCTACTACAATGAGCAGTTCTTC.

The chain combines TRBV5-6 with TRBJ2-3; D remains unclear. Germline lookup yields CDR1 SGHDT and CDR2 YYEEEE. V was clipped by 4 bases and J by 0 bases, with 12 bases between them. The CDR3 spans 15 residues. DNA for the CDR3: TGTGCCAGCAGCCCAAGGATTTCTAGCACAGATACGCAGTATTTT. Translating it yields CASSPRISSTDTQYF.